Listed below are T cell receptor beta chains from one sample, sequenced in a study of blood T cells in healthy people across ages. TCRdb analysed the 5' RACE reads with MiXCR anew, one entry per CDR3 protein. The table records fewer than 2,000,000 distinct CDR3 sequences, 30% to 40% of them present only once. The material sequenced was blood. The receptor set was obtained from a woman aged 30 to 39 in good health. Both conserved end residues are part of each CDR3. The order of the fields is CDR3 protein, D gene, V gene. A D gene is named only where the DNA matches it firmly.

CASSPAGGSDQPQHF | . | TRBV2
CASSGGWDNEQFF | . | TRBV5-6
CANSPGQGNTGELFF | TRBD1 | TRBV12-3/TRBV12-4
CASSGLRDSYGYTF | TRBD1 | TRBV6-5
CASSLGGTDNYGYTF | TRBD1 | TRBV9
CASSQDSKITETQYF | . | TRBV4-1
CASRSLGAKQETQYF | . | TRBV6-5
CSARDPQHEQFF | . | TRBV20-1
CASSSPSGLPYNEQFF | . | TRBV11-2
CASRSRGTSYNEQFF | . | TRBV7-2
CASKGRGAYEQYF | . | TRBV6-2/TRBV6-3
CATSRDQAGGISYEQYF | TRBD2 | TRBV15
CASSSRDSLGETQYF | . | TRBV5-4
CASSQARYERYF | . | TRBV3-1
CASFSGGYQETQYF | TRBD2 | TRBV2
CASSESRAGGGYNEQFF | TRBD2 | TRBV2
CSARDRTGGSYNEQFF | TRBD2 | TRBV20-1
CSARPGTSGKNEQFF | TRBD2 | TRBV20-1
CASSSFTAAEQFF | . | TRBV7-2
CASGLRIRAAWEKLFF | . | TRBV7-3
CASSLPGGEAFF | . | TRBV27
CSARLRLVPLPNTEAFF | . | TRBV20-1
CSAPAGGGVNEQFF | TRBD2 | TRBV20-1
CASRGGRVNTEAFF | . | TRBV6-6
CSAVKGILGNEQFF | . | TRBV20-1
CASSPQDRPDTQYF | TRBD1 | TRBV27
CASSQRVRSNEQFF | . | TRBV3-1
CASSVVSFTDTQYF | . | TRBV9